Listed here are 29 T cell receptor beta chains from one sample, sequenced in a study of blood T cell repertoires in COVID-19. The protocol was immunoSEQ multiplex PCR, while the TCRdb copy is restricted to in-frame clones and leaves out a portion. The table has a few hundred thousand clones, roughly 84% seen once; the top ten hold 1%. Sequenced sample: peripheral blood. These receptors came from a man between 50 and 59 years old with active or convalescent COVID-19.

V is TRBV7-2 and J is TRBJ2-3; 9 nucleotides agree with TRBD2. V trimming: 6 bases; J trimming: 4 bases; junction bases outside the gene matches: 8. Per the germline V gene, CDR1 is SGHTA and CDR2 is FQGNSA. The CDR3 extends over 15 amino acids. CDR3: CASRLSGGRSDTQYF. CDR3 DNA: TGTGCCAGCAGACTTAGCGGGGGAAGGTCAGATACGCAGTATTTT.

The gene calls are TRBV19 and TRBJ2-7, with D perhaps TRBD2 (6 bases). Germline V gives CDR1 LNHDA, CDR2 SQIVND (reference sequence). Between the trimmed V and J ends, which lost 10 bases and 1 base, there was a span of 17 bases. The CDR3 runs 14 residues. The CDR3, as DNA: TGTGCCACCCGGCGGGACGGTCGATCCTACGAGCAGTACTTC. Its protein product is CATRRDGRSYEQYF.

This clone was counted once. The chain employs TRBV5-6 and TRBJ1-2; no clear D. Trimming stripped 6 bases from V and 0 bases from J, with 6 bases between. Germline V gene lookup returns CDR1 SGHDT and CDR2 YYEEEE. The CDR3 extends over 12 amino acids. The CDR3 here is CASTETNYGYTF. The CDR3 coding sequence is TGTGCCAGCACCGAGACTAACTATGGCTACACCTTC.

V and J are TRBV5-1 and TRBJ2-2, with D tentatively TRBD2 (5 bases). Germline lookup yields CDR1 SGHRS and CDR2 YFSETQ. CDR3 size: 15 residues. Trimming took off 3 bases at V and 0 bases at J, with 9 bases between the two ends. CDR3 protein: CASSSGGANTGELFF. Written as DNA, the CDR3 is TGCGCCAGCAGCTCTGGAGGCGCGAACACCGGGGAGCTGTTTTTT.

The V gene is TRBV4-1, the J gene TRBJ2-1; TRBD1 agrees at 9 bases. CDR1 and CDR2 from the germline V gene are MGHRA and YSYEKL. The CDR3 loop spans 16 amino acids. Losses at the gene ends were 1 base for V and 8 bases for J; bases not matched to a gene: 9. The CDR3, as DNA: TGCGCCAGCAGCCAAGGTAGGGGACAGGGCAAGGATGAGCAGTTCTTC. It yields the protein CASSQGRGQGKDEQFF.

The chain uses TRBV27 and TRBJ2-2; D not certain. The CDR3 totals 13 residues. Germline V gene lookup returns CDR1 MNHEY and CDR2 SMNVEV (reference sequence). V gave up 6 bases and J gave up 1 base, with 6 bases separating them. As DNA, the CDR3 is TGTGCCAGCAGGACTGGGAACACCGGGGAGCTGTTTTTT. It codes for CASRTGNTGELFF.

This clone was detected only a few times. This chain joins TRBV5-4 and TRBJ2-7, with D maybe TRBD1 (5 bases). Trimming stripped 5 bases from V and 3 bases from J, with 12 bases between. This CDR3 contains 13 residues. Per germline, CDR1 SGHNT and CDR2 YYREEE (reference sequence). The CDR3 sequence is CASSYDSLYEQYF. CDR3 DNA sequence: TGTGCCAGCAGTTACGACAGCCTCTACGAGCAGTACTTC.

The genes are TRBV7-3 and TRBJ2-6; possibly TRBD1 for D (6 bases). Per germline, CDR1 SGHTA and CDR2 FQGTGA. V lost 5 bases, J lost 2 bases, and 10 bases lay in between. The CDR3 length is 15 residues. In DNA, the CDR3 is TGTGCCAGCAGCCCAGGGGATCCTGGGGCCAACGTCCTGACTTTC. Its protein product is CASSPGDPGANVLTF.

The V and J genes are TRBV2 and TRBJ1-5; 7 positions agree with TRBD1. The ends lost 6 bases at V and 1 base at J; junction bases unmatched: 6. The CDR3 runs 15 residues. Germline loops: CDR1 SNHLY, CDR2 FYNNEI. As DNA, the CDR3 is TGTGCCAGCAGCCTGGGACAGCTCAGCAATCAGCCCCAGCATTTT. It yields the protein CASSLGQLSNQPQHF.

V and J are TRBV5-1 and TRBJ1-1, with D perhaps TRBD1 (5 bases). Germline CDR1 reads SGHRS; CDR2 reads YFSETQ. CDR3 length: 15 residues. V lost 0 bases and J lost 1, with 10 bases in between. Here the CDR3 DNA reads TGCGCCAGCAGCTTGGAGGGGTATCAGAACACTGAAGCTTTCTTT. Translating it yields CASSLEGYQNTEAFF.

V is TRBV27 and J is TRBJ2-5; D is perhaps TRBD1 (7 bases). Germline lookup yields CDR1 MNHEY and CDR2 SMNVEV (reference sequence). The CDR3 covers 16 residues. The V end was cut by 8 bases, the J end by 2 bases, with 21 bases between. In DNA, the CDR3 is TGTGCCAGCTCAACCATCCAGGGGGGAGGTCAAGAGACCCAGTACTTC. This translates into CASSTIQGGGQETQYF.

The chain recombines TRBV5-1 with TRBJ1-1, with no clear D. Trimming removed 0 bases from V and 7 bases from J, with 10 bases in between. The CDR3 length is 13 residues. The germline gives CDR1 SGHRS, CDR2 YFSETQ. CDR3 residues: CASSLALYSEAFF. CDR3 bases: TGCGCCAGCAGCTTGGCCTTGTACAGTGAAGCTTTCTTT.

The V gene is TRBV5-1, the J gene TRBJ1-5; D may be TRBD1 (5 bases). The CDR3 covers 14 residues. Germline V gives CDR1 SGHRS, CDR2 YFSETQ. The ends were cut back, 5 bases at V and 4 bases at J, with 13 bases in the middle. The CDR3, as DNA: TGCGCCAGCAGTGAGGGACTCGAAAATCAGCCCCAGCATTTT. It codes for CASSEGLENQPQHF.

This chain connects TRBV2 to TRBJ1-2, with D uncertain. Per the germline V gene, CDR1 is SNHLY and CDR2 is FYNNEI. The germline V and J ends were trimmed by 3 bases and 4 bases, with 6 bases remaining between them. The CDR3 has 12 residues. The CDR3 nucleotides are TGTGCCAGCAGTGAGAGGCGCTATGGCTACACCTTC. Residues: CASSERRYGYTF.

The rearrangement joins TRBV10-3 to TRBJ2-7; a weak D match, TRBD1 (6 bases). Germline lookup yields CDR1 ENHRY and CDR2 SYGVKD. The ends were cut back, 3 bases at V and 2 bases at J, with 17 bases in the middle. The length of the CDR3 is 16 residues. The CDR3 loop reads CAISDPRLGQTYEQYF. DNA of the CDR3: TGTGCCATCAGTGACCCACGGCTCGGACAGACCTACGAGCAGTACTTC.

The chain uses TRBV27 and TRBJ2-3, with 7 bases fitting TRBD1. The J segment lost 4 bases and the V segment lost 6 bases, leaving 7 bases of the junction unmatched. The CDR3 is 14 amino acids. The germline gives CDR1 MNHEY, CDR2 SMNVEV (reference sequence). The CDR3 DNA is TGTGCCAGCAGACAGACAGGGAATGCAGATACGCAGTATTTT. It encodes CASRQTGNADTQYF.

The chain is built from TRBV2 and TRBJ1-3; TRBD1 matches at 7 bases. CDR3 length equals 15 residues. After removal of 4 bases from V and 4 bases from J, the junction contained 7 bases not matched to a gene. Germline V gene data show CDR1 as SNHLY and CDR2 as FYNNEI. The DNA for the CDR3 is TGTGCCAGCAGTGTGCTAGGGACAGAGGGAAACACCATATATTTT. It codes for CASSVLGTEGNTIYF. Combining the CDR3 with reference TRBV2 and TRBJ1-3 gives the whole variable domain EPEVTQTPSHQVTQMGQEVILRCVPISNHLYFYWYRQILGQKVEFLVSFYNNEISEKSEIFDDQFSVERPDGSNFTLKIRSTKLEDSAMYFCASSVLGTEGNTIYFGEGSWLTVV.

The chain links TRBV5-6 to TRBJ2-7, with TRBD1 as a possible D gene (5 bases). With 4 bases removed from V and 1 base from J, the gap between germline ends came to 12 bases. CDR1 SGHDT and CDR2 YYEEEE come from the germline V gene. The CDR3 is 14 residues long. This chain's CDR3 is CASSPRRASYEQYF. CDR3 bases: TGTGCCAGCAGCCCCCGCAGGGCGTCCTACGAGCAGTACTTC.

There are a few counts of this clone. The chain employs TRBV27 and TRBJ2-3, with 10 bases that match TRBD1. Losses at the gene ends were 5 bases for V and 8 bases for J; bases not matched to a gene: 13. Germline CDR1 reads MNHEY; CDR2 reads SMNVEV (reference sequence). This CDR3 is 16 amino acids long. The CDR3 sequence is CASSPGGQGRGVTQYF. CDR3 nucleotide sequence: TGTGCCAGCAGTCCCGGGGGACAGGGGCGGGGGGTTACGCAGTATTTT.

The J gene is TRBJ2-7, the V gene TRBV2; 8 bases match TRBD1. Germline CDR1 reads SNHLY; CDR2 reads FYNNEI. The J segment lost 3 bases and the V segment lost 10 bases, leaving 2 bases of the junction unmatched. The CDR3 consists of 11 residues. The CDR3, as DNA: TGTGCCACCGGGACAGGCTACGAGCAGTACTTC. It translates to CATGTGYEQYF.

This rearrangement joins TRBV10-3 to TRBJ2-7; 7 bases align to TRBD1. J was trimmed by 2 bases and V by 6 bases; bases with no gene match: 7. This CDR3 has 14 residues. Germline loops: CDR1 ENHRY, CDR2 SYGVKD. The CDR3 DNA reads as TGTGCCATCAGGAGGGACAGAAATACCTACGAGCAGTACTTC. Translating gives CAIRRDRNTYEQYF.

J is TRBJ2-5 and V is TRBV7-2; 9 nucleotides line up with TRBD2. In germline, CDR1 is SGHTA, CDR2 FQGNSA. V shed 5 bases, J shed 2 bases, and the junction held 6 bases outside the gene matches. The CDR3 runs 15 residues. CDR3 coding DNA: TGTGCCAGCAGCCTCCAGACTAGCGGTCAAGAGACCCAGTACTTC. It specifies CASSLQTSGQETQYF.

The genes are TRBV2 and TRBJ1-1, with 7 bases identical to TRBD1. The CDR3 runs to 14 residues. Looked up from germline, CDR1 is SNHLY and CDR2 is FYNNEI. The ends lost 3 bases at V and 5 bases at J; junction bases unmatched: 6. This CDR3 is CASSDPGGSTEAFF. Written as DNA, the CDR3 is TGTGCCAGCAGTGATCCAGGGGGAAGTACTGAAGCTTTCTTT.

This clone occurred once. The chain carries TRBV11-2 and TRBJ2-1; 9 bases match TRBD2. V dropped 5 bases and J dropped 2; count of bases not matched to a gene: 4. This CDR3 spans 15 amino acids. CDR1 SGHAT and CDR2 FQNNGV come from the germline V gene. This CDR3 reads CASSRIAGAYNEQFF. The CDR3, as DNA: TGTGCCAGCAGCCGTATAGCGGGAGCCTACAATGAGCAGTTCTTC.

CDR3 sequence reads: CASSHRRQGNEKLFF. The CDR3 nucleotides are TGCGCCAGCAGCCACCGGCGACAGGGGAATGAAAAACTGTTTTTT. The chain has TRBV4-3 and TRBJ1-4, with 8 bases fitting TRBD1. The CDR3 loop spans 15 amino acids. V lost 3 bases to trimming and J lost 5 bases; unmatched junction nucleotides: 5. CDR1 and CDR2 from the germline V gene are LGHNA and YSLEER.

V usage is TRBV10-3 and J usage is TRBJ2-1, with TRBD2 matching over 9 bases. Trimming took 2 bases from V and 5 from J; bases not matched to a gene: 7. This CDR3 is 16 amino acids long. Germline V gives CDR1 ENHRY, CDR2 SYGVKD. As DNA, the CDR3 is TGTGCCATCAGTGAGCGGGGTCTAGCGGGGAACAATGAGCAGTTCTTC. Encoded protein: CAISERGLAGNNEQFF.

This clone was seen only once. V and J are TRBV4-2 and TRBJ1-6; D is unresolved. Per germline, CDR1 LGHNA and CDR2 YNFKEQ. The CDR3 spans 17 residues. Trimming cost V 1 base and J 0 bases, with 10 bases left between them. CDR3 in amino acids: CASSQGGSGSYNSPLHF. The CDR3 region has the DNA TGTGCCAGCAGCCAAGGCGGCAGCGGCTCCTATAATTCACCCCTCCACTTT.

V usage is TRBV6-5 and J usage is TRBJ2-1, with 9 bases aligning to TRBD1. V dropped 8 bases and J dropped 8; count of bases not matched to a gene: 13. This CDR3 contains 15 residues. Germline CDR1 MNHEY, CDR2 SVGAGI. The CDR3 region has the DNA TGTGCCAGCGTAGGGAGACCACAGGGGGCGGATGAGCAGTTCTTC. This sequence encodes CASVGRPQGADEQFF.

The V gene is TRBV28, the J gene TRBJ1-1; D unclear. Trimming took off 7 bases at V and 1 base at J, with 7 bases between the two ends. CDR3 length: 12 residues. Germline V CDR1 and CDR2: MDHEN, SYDVKM. CDR3 sequence: CASIRQNTEAFF. The CDR3 nucleotides read TGTGCCAGCATTCGACAGAACACTGAAGCTTTCTTT.